Each of the 15 T cell receptor beta chains below was sequenced from the same sample in a study of Graves' ophthalmopathy and Graves' hyperthyroidism. Beta-chain TCR CDR3 regions were amplified from RNA transcripts. Amplification began with first-round RT-PCR using HTBI primers, then second-round multiplex PCR was performed. TCRdb analysed the multiplex PCR reads with MiXCR anew, one entry per CDR3 protein. This sample has approximately 480,000 distinct CDR3 sequences, with around an eighth found just once. The sample comprised blood. The receptor set was obtained from a woman younger than 45 with Graves' ophthalmopathy.

This clonotype was observed many times. The V gene is TRBV7-2, the J gene TRBJ1-2, with 10 bases identical to TRBD1. V shed 0 bases and J 4 bases; nucleotides not matched to a gene: 8. The CDR3 has 17 amino acids. The V gene's germline CDR1 is SGHTA and CDR2 FQGNSA. The CDR3 DNA reads as TGTGCCAGCAGCTTAGCGGGACAGGGGTCCCTCGGCTATGGCTACACCTTC. Protein: CASSLAGQGSLGYGYTF.

This clonotype was counted at least ten times. The CDR3 region has the DNA TGCAGTGCTAGGCTCAGTGACTATGGCTACACCTTC. This encodes CSARLSDYGYTF. The chain links TRBV20-1 to TRBJ1-2, with D hard to call. The germline gives CDR1 DFQATT, CDR2 SNEGSKA (reference sequence). V was trimmed by 3 bases and J by 3 bases, leaving 8 bases between them. The CDR3 consists of 12 residues.

This clonotype was counted a few times. The V and J genes are TRBV12-5 and TRBJ2-7, with unresolved D. The V gene's germline CDR1 is LGHNT and CDR2 FRNRAP. This CDR3 has 11 residues. V was shortened by 6 bases and J by 2 bases, with 5 bases between the two germline ends. The CDR3 region has the DNA TGTGCTAGTGGACCTACCTACGAGCAGTACTTC. This sequence encodes CASGPTYEQYF.

This clonotype has at least ten counts. The chain uses TRBV29-1 and TRBJ1-1; weak D call: TRBD1 (5 bases). Looked up from germline, CDR1 is SQVTM and CDR2 is ANQGSEA. The germline V and J ends were trimmed by 3 bases and 4 bases, with 9 bases remaining between them. CDR3 size: 12 residues. CDR3: CSVDMTVTEAFF. The CDR3 bases are TGCAGCGTTGACATGACAGTCACTGAAGCTTTCTTT.

This clonotype was observed at least ten times. The CDR3 spells CASSTNLETQYF. DNA for the CDR3: TGTGCCAGCAGCACCAACCTGGAGACCCAGTACTTC. The chain uses TRBV7-2 and TRBJ2-5; D remains unclear. Germline V gives CDR1 SGHTA, CDR2 FQGNSA. The CDR3 length is 12 residues. V was cut by 5 bases and J by 5 bases, with 9 bases left in between.

Ten or more counts support this clonotype. The genes are TRBV28 and TRBJ1-2, with 10 nucleotides matching TRBD1. V trimming: 3 bases; J trimming: 4 bases; junction bases outside the gene matches: 5. This CDR3 contains 15 residues. CDR1 and CDR2 (germline): MDHEN, SYDVKM. The chain's CDR3 is CASSFRDRGGYGYTF. In DNA, the CDR3 is TGTGCCAGCAGTTTCCGGGACAGGGGCGGCTATGGCTACACCTTC.

This clonotype occurred a few times. The chain joins TRBV29-1 to TRBJ1-5, with D perhaps matching TRBD1 (6 bases). CDR1 and CDR2 from the germline V gene are SQVTM and ANQGSEA. CDR3 length: 13 residues. The ends were cut back, 5 bases at V and 7 bases at J, with 15 bases in the middle. CDR3 in amino acids: CSVSLGAGQPQHF. The CDR3, as DNA: TGCAGCGTTTCGTTGGGGGCGGGGCAGCCCCAGCATTTT.

This clonotype occurred many times. The rearrangement uses TRBV12-3 or TRBV12-4 and TRBJ1-2; D possibly corresponds to TRBD1 (6 bases). There are 15 residues in the CDR3. V lost 5 bases and J lost 4, with 17 bases in between. CDR3 region: CASSLQGGFGYGYTF. The CDR3 DNA reads TGTGCCAGCAGTCTACAGGGAGGATTTGGCTATGGCTACACCTTC.

V gene TRBV29-1 combines with J gene TRBJ2-5; 11 bases line up with TRBD2. Germline lookup yields CDR1 SQVTM and CDR2 ANQGSEA. V shed 2 bases and J 5 bases; nucleotides not matched to a gene: 10. The CDR3 runs 16 residues. CDR3 amino acids: CSVEIRTSGSIETQYF. The CDR3 region has the DNA TGCAGCGTTGAAATTCGGACTAGCGGGTCTATTGAGACCCAGTACTTC.

The chain uses TRBV6-2 or TRBV6-3 and TRBJ1-1, with TRBD1 matching 7 bases. This CDR3 spans 12 amino acids. The junction had 6 bases not matched to a gene; V was cut back by 10 bases and J by 4 bases. The germline CDR1 and CDR2 sequences are MNHEY and SVGEGT. CDR3 loop: CATSRGPTEAFF. The CDR3 DNA sequence: TGTGCCACGTCGAGGGGGCCCACTGAAGCTTTCTTT.

Remarks on this clonotype: A single base separates this from a much larger clone, so it may be a read error. The chain is built from TRBV5-1 and TRBJ2-7; D is uncertain. Germline V gene lookup returns CDR1 SGHRS and CDR2 YFSETQ. This CDR3 contains 13 residues. V lost 5 bases and J lost 3, with 12 bases in between. CDR3 protein: CASSPWWGYEQYV. The CDR3 region has the DNA TGCGCCAGCAGTCCCTGGTGGGGCTACGAGCAGTACGTC.

This clonotype was recorded many times. V and J are TRBV30 and TRBJ2-2; D is undetermined. The CDR3 contains 15 residues. Germline loops: CDR1 GTSNPN, CDR2 SVGIG (reference sequence). Deletions cut 4 bases from V and 0 bases from J, with 12 bases between. The CDR3 nucleotides are TGTGCCTGGACCAGATGGGAAGCGAACACCGGGGAGCTGTTTTTT. Translating it yields CAWTRWEANTGELFF. Looking up the rest from reference TRBV30 and TRBJ2-2 gives the full variable domain: SQTIHQWPATLVQPVGSPLSLECTVEGTSNPNLYWYRQAAGRGLQLLFYSVGIGQISSEVPQNLSASRPQDRQFILSSKKLLLSDSGFYLCAWTRWEANTGELFFGEGSRLTVL.

This clonotype was detected only a few times. J is TRBJ1-6 and V is TRBV6-1; 10 nucleotides line up with TRBD1. This CDR3 comprises 15 residues. Germline V gene lookup returns CDR1 MNHNS and CDR2 SASEGT. The V segment lost 6 bases and the J segment 9 bases; nucleotides outside the gene matches: 8. DNA of the CDR3: TGTGCCAGCAGCACTGGCCGGGACAGGGGTTCACCCCTCCACTTT. Encoded protein: CASSTGRDRGSPLHF.

Ten or more counts support this clonotype. V gene TRBV20-1 combines with J gene TRBJ2-5; TRBD2 matches at 10 bases. This CDR3 is 16 amino acids long. V was pared by 2 bases and J by 0 bases, with 6 bases of the junction left unmatched. From germline, CDR1 is DFQATT and CDR2 SNEGSKA (reference sequence). The CDR3: CSARRPGLAYQETQYF. Here the CDR3 DNA reads TGCAGTGCTAGACGCCCGGGACTAGCGTACCAAGAGACCCAGTACTTC.

This clonotype was found many times. The chain carries TRBV7-8 and TRBJ1-1; no firm D call. Germline CDR1 is SGHVS and CDR2 is FQNEAQ. Trimming took off 4 bases at V and 3 bases at J, with 12 bases between the two ends. The CDR3 runs 14 residues. The CDR3 loop is CASSYEGAYTEAFF. CDR3 bases: TGTGCCAGCAGCTACGAGGGAGCGTACACTGAAGCTTTCTTT. Drawing the rest from reference TRBV7-8 and TRBJ1-1, the complete variable domain is GAGVSQSPRYKVAKRGQDVALRCDPISGHVSLFWYQQALGQGPEFLTYFQNEAQLDKSGLPSDRFFAERPEGSVSTLKIQRTQQEDSAVYLCASSYEGAYTEAFFGQGTRLTVV.